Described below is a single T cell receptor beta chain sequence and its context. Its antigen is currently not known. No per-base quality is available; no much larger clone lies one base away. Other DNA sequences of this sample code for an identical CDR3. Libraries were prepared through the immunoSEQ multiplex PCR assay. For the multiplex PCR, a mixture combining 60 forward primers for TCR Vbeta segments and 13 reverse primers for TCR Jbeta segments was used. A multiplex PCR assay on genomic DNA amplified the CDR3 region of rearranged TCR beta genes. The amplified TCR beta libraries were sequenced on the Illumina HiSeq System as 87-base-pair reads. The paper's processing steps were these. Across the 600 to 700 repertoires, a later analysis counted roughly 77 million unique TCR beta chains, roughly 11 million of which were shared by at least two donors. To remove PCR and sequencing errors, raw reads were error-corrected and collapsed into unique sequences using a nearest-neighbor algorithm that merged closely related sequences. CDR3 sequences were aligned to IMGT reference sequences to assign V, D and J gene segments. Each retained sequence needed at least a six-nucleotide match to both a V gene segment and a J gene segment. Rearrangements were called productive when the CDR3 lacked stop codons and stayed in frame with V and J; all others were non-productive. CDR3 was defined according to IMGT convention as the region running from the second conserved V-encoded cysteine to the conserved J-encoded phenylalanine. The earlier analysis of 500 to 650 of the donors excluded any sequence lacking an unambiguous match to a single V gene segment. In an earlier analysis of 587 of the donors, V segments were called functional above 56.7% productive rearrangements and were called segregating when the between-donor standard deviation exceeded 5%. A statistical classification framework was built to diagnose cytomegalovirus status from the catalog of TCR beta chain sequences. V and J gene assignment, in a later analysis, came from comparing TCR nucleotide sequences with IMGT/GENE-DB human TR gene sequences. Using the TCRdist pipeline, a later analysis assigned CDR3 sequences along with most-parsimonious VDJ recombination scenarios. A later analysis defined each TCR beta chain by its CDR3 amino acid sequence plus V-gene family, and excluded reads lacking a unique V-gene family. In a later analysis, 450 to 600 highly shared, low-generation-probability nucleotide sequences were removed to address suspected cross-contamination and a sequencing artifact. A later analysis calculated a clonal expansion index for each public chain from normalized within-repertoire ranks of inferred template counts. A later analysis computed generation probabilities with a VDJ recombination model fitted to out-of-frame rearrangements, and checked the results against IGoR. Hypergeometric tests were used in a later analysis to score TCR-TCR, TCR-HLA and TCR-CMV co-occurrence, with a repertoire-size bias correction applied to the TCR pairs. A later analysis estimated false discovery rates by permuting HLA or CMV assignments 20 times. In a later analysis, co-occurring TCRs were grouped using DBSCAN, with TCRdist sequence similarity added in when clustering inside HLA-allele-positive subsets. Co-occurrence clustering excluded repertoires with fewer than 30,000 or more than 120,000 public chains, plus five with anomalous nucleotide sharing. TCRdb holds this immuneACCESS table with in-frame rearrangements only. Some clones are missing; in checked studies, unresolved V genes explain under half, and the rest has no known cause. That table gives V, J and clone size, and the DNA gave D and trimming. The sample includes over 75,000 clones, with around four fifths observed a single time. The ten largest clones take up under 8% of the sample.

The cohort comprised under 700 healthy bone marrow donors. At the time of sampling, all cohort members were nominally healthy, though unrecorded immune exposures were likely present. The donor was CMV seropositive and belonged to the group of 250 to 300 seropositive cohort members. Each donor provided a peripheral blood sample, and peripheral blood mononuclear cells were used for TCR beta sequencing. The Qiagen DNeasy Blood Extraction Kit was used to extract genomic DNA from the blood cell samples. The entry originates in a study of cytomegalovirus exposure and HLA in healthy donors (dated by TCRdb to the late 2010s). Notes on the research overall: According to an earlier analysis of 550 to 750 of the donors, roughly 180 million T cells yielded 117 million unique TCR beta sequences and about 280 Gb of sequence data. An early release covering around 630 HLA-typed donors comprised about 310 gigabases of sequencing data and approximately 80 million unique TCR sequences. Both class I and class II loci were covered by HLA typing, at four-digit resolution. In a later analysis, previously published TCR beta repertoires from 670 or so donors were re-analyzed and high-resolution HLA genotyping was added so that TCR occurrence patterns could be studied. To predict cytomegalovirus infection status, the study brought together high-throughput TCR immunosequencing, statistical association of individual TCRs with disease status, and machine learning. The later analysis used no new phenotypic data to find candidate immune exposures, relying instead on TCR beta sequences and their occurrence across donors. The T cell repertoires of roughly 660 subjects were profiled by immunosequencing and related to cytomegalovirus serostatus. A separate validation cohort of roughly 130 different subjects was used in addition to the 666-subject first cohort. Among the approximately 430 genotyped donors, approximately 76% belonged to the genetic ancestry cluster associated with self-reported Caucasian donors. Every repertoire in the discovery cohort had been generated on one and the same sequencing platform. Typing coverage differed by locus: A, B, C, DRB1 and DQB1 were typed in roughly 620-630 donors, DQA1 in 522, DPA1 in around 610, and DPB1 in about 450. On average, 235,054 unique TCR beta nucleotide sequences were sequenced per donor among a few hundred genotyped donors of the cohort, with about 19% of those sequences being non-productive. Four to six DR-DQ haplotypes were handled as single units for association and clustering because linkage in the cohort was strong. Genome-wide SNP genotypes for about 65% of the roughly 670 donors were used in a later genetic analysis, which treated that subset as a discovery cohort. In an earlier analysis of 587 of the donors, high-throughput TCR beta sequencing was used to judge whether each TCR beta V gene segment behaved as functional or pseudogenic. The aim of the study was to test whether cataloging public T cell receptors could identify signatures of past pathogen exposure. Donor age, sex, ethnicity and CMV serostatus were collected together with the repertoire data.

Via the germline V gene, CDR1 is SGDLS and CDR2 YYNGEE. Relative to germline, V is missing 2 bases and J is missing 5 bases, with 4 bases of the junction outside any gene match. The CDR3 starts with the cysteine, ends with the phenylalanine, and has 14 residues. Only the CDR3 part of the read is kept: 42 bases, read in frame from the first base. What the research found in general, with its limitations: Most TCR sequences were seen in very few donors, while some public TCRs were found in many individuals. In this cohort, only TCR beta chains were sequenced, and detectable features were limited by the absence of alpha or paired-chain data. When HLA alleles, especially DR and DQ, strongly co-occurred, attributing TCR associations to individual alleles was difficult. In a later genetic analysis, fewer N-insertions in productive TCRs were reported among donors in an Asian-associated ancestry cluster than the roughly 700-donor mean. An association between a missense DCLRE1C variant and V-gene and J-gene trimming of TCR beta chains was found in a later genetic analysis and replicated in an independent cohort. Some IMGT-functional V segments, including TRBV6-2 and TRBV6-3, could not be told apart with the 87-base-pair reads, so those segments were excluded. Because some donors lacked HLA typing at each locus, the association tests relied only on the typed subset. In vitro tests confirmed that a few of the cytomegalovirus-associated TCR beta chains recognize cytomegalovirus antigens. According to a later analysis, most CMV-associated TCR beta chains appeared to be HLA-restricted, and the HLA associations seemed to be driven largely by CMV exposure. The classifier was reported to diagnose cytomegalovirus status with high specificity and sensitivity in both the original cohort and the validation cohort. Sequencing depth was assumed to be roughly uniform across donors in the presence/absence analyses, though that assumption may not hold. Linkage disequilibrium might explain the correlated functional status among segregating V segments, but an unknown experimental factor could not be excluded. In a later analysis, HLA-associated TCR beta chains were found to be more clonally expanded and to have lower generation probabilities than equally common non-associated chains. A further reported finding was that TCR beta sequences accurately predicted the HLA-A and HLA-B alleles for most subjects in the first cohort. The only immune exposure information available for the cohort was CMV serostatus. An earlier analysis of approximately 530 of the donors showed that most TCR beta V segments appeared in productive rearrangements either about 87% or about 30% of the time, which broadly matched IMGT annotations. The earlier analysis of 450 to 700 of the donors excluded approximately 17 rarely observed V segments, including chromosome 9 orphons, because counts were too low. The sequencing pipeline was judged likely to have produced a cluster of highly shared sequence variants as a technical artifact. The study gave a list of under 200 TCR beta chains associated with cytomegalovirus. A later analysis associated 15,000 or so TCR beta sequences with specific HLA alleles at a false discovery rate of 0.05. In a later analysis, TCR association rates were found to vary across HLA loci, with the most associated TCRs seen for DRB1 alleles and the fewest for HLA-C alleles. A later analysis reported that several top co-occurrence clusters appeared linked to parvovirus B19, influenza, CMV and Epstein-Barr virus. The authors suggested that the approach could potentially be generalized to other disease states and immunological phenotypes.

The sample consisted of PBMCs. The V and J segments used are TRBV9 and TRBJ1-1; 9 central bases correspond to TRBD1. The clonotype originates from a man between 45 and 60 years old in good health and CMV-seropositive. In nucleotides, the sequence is TGTGCCAGCAGCGTGACAGGGGGGCTGACTGAAGCTTTCTTT. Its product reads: CASSVTGGLTEAFF. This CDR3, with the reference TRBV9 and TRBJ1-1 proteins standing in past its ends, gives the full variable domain DSGVTQTPKHLITATGQRVTLRCSPRSGDLSVYWYQQSLDQGLQFLIQYYNGEERAKGNILERFSAQQFPDLHSELNLSSLELGDSALYFCASSVTGGLTEAFFGQGTRLTVV.